This TCR beta chain was identified in a study of regulatory T cells in long-lasting Graves disease. Time point reported: newly diagnosed GD, antithyroid drugs for less than 3 months. There was RNA extracted from PBMCs, and the TCR library was made from it. This CDR3 comprises 16 residues. Germline CDR1 SEHNR, CDR2 FQNEAQ (reference sequence). Trimming took 6 bases from V and 8 from J; bases not matched to a gene: 10. In its sample, this clonotype was seen many times. With iRepertoire HTBI primers and Arm-PCR of CDR3 regions, TCR beta libraries were built. As handled by the study authors: Overall, samples carried around 60 TRBV and 13 to 15 TRBJ segments. Via MiXCR, TCRdb re-called the multiplex PCR reads, giving one row per CDR3 protein. The V and J calls and clone size are TCRdb's, not the authors'. Counted here are about 540,000 distinct CDR3 sequences, roughly 14% occurring once; the ten biggest clones make up 10%.

In addition, the sample was reused for a study of T cells in Graves' hyperthyroidism and ophthalmopathy.

The clonotype originates from a young man with Graves disease. The sequences come from peripheral blood mononuclear cells (PBMCs), collected at new diagnosis, from a patient treated with antithyroid drugs. V and J are TRBV7-9 and TRBJ2-1; TRBD2 matches at 13 bases. The CDR3 DNA sequence: TGTGCCAGCAGATCTCAGGGACTAGCGGGAATGGATGAGCAGTTCTTC. Its translation is CASRSQGLAGMDEQFF.